These 8 T cell receptor beta chains were sequenced from one sample in a study of blood T cell repertoires in COVID-19. TCRdb's copy holds only in-frame clones and misses some; the assay was immunoSEQ multiplex PCR. The sample includes 52,000 or so clones, roughly 85% of them seen just once. Sequences were obtained from peripheral blood. The receptors here all came from a human donor in a cohort sampled during active COVID-19.

The chain recombines TRBV19 with TRBJ2-3; 7 bases line up with TRBD2. CDR1 is LNHDA, CDR2 SQIVND, per germline (reference sequence). The CDR3 totals 16 residues. Trimming took 7 bases from V and 2 from J; bases not matched to a gene: 12. As DNA, the CDR3 is TGTGCCAGTACCCAAATAGGGGAGGGCGACACAGATACGCAGTATTTT. It yields the protein CASTQIGEGDTDTQYF.

The chain is built from TRBV5-1 and TRBJ2-7; D remains ambiguous. The CDR3 has 15 amino acids. V lost 0 bases and J 0 bases, leaving 10 bases between the germline ends. The germline gives CDR1 SGHRS, CDR2 YFSETQ. The chain's CDR3 is CASSLAGSRSYEQYF. In DNA, the CDR3 is TGCGCCAGCAGCTTGGCTGGCAGTCGCTCCTACGAGCAGTACTTC.

V gene TRBV11-2 combines with J gene TRBJ2-3; 12 bases agree with TRBD2. Trimming removed 5 bases from V and 9 bases from J; junction bases left unmatched: 15. Germline V CDR1 and CDR2: SGHAT, FQNNGV. This CDR3 is built from 17 residues. CDR3 nucleotides: TGTGCCAGCAGCCCCCTAGCGGGAGGGCCCGGGGCAGGGACGCAGTATTTT. Encoded protein: CASSPLAGGPGAGTQYF.

The chain combines TRBV6-6 with TRBJ1-2; D is perhaps TRBD1 (5 bases). Trimming pared 0 bases from V and 6 bases from J, leaving 14 bases between. The length of the CDR3 is 15 residues. The germline V gene has CDR1 MNHNY and CDR2 SVGAGI (reference sequence). The CDR3 DNA follows: TGTGCCAGCAGTTACTCGGGCCAGGGCGTCCATGGCTACACCTTC. Protein sequence: CASSYSGQGVHGYTF.

This CDR3 reads CSVAGGGPSNEQFF. The CDR3 bases are TGCAGCGTGGCAGGGGGCGGCCCCAGCAATGAGCAGTTCTTC. The V gene is TRBV29-1, the J gene TRBJ2-1; 8 bases are shared with TRBD1. Germline trimming cut 6 bases from V and 6 bases from J; bases unmatched to any gene: 10. The germline gives CDR1 SQVTM, CDR2 ANQGSEA. The CDR3 has 14 residues.

The gene calls are TRBV10-3 and TRBJ1-5; tentatively, D is TRBD1 (6 bases). V lost 3 bases and J 5 bases, leaving 14 bases between the germline ends. Germline V CDR1 and CDR2: ENHRY, SYGVKD. The CDR3 runs 15 residues. CDR3 nucleotides: TGTGCCATCAGTGAACGTAGAGGGGGTCATCAGCCCCAGCATTTT. It yields the protein CAISERRGGHQPQHF.

The rearrangement joins TRBV10-3 to TRBJ2-4; D is unclear. The CDR3 is 14 amino acids. The V gene's germline CDR1 is ENHRY and CDR2 SYGVKD. V was pared by 2 bases and J by 6 bases, with 11 bases between. The CDR3, as DNA: TGTGCCATCAGTGAGAGCCAATACGGAAACATTCAGTACTTC. Protein product: CAISESQYGNIQYF.

V usage is TRBV7-9 and J usage is TRBJ2-6; TRBD2 is a possible D gene (6 bases). The CDR3 has 15 amino acids. Germline V gene lookup returns CDR1 SEHNR and CDR2 FQNEAQ (reference sequence). Trimming removed 5 bases from V and 2 bases from J, with 10 bases in between. The CDR3 bases are TGTGCCAGCAGCCCGACGGGGGCTGGGGCCAACGTCCTGACTTTC. This gives the protein CASSPTGAGANVLTF.